A selection of T cell receptor beta chains follows, all from one sample in a study of blood T cells in healthy people across ages. MiXCR, applied by TCRdb to the 5' RACE reads, yields one record per CDR3 protein. Of around 1,100,000 distinct CDR3 sequences in the sample, roughly two fifths were seen once. Sample: blood. The source of these receptors is a man younger than 35 in good health. Each CDR3 is given with its conserved first and last residue. Each record gives: D gene, J gene, V gene, clone size, CDR3 DNA, CDR3 protein. The D gene is left open where the match is weak. Size values are once, few and many counts, or a class for expanded clones, and some rows have none.

d_call: TRBD2
j_call: TRBJ2-5
v_call: TRBV20-1
clone_size: few
cdr3_nt: TGCAGTGCTAACCAACTAGCGGGGTATTACAATGAGCAGTACTTC
cdr3_aa: CSANQLAGYYNEQYF

d_call: NA
j_call: TRBJ1-1
v_call: TRBV27
clone_size: few
cdr3_nt: TGTGCCAGCATCCCCCGTGGGAACACTGAAGCTTTCTTT
cdr3_aa: CASIPRGNTEAFF

d_call: TRBD1
j_call: TRBJ1-2
v_call: TRBV27
clone_size: few
cdr3_nt: TGTGCCAGCAGTTCACAGGGGCAAGAGTCTGGCTACACCTTC
cdr3_aa: CASSSQGQESGYTF

d_call: NA
j_call: TRBJ1-6
v_call: TRBV4-1
clone_size: many
cdr3_nt: TGCGCCAGCAGCCAAGATCGTAGGATGGACGCAAATTCACCCCTCCACTTT
cdr3_aa: CASSQDRRMDANSPLHF

d_call: NA
j_call: TRBJ2-7
v_call: TRBV7-2
clone_size: NA
cdr3_nt: TGTGCCAGCAGCCAGGTCGGAACAGACTCCTACGGGCAGTACTTC
cdr3_aa: CASSQVGTDSYGQYF

d_call: NA
j_call: TRBJ1-2
v_call: TRBV27
clone_size: NA
cdr3_nt: TGTGCCAGCACTACCACACTAGGGAACGGGGGCTACACCTTC
cdr3_aa: CASTTTLGNGGYTF

d_call: TRBD1
j_call: TRBJ1-1
v_call: TRBV10-3
clone_size: few
cdr3_nt: TGTGCCATCAGTGAGTACGACAGGGGGCAGACTGAAGCTTTCTTT
cdr3_aa: CAISEYDRGQTEAFF

d_call: NA
j_call: TRBJ2-7
v_call: TRBV12-3/TRBV12-4
clone_size: NA
cdr3_nt: TGTGCCAGCAGTCCGAACCTCCGCTCCTACGAGCAGTACTTC
cdr3_aa: CASSPNLRSYEQYF

d_call: NA
j_call: TRBJ2-7
v_call: TRBV20-1
clone_size: NA
cdr3_nt: TGCAGTGCTAGCGCGGGGAGCTCCTACGAGCAGTACTTC
cdr3_aa: CSASAGSSYEQYF

d_call: TRBD1
j_call: TRBJ2-5
v_call: TRBV20-1
clone_size: few
cdr3_nt: TGCAGTGCCCCGTTAGGGACAGTGGGTGAGACCCAGTACTTC
cdr3_aa: CSAPLGTVGETQYF

d_call: TRBD1
j_call: TRBJ2-4
v_call: TRBV3-1
clone_size: few
cdr3_nt: TGTGCCAGCAGCCTTTCGGGACAGGGGAAAAACATTCAGTACTTC
cdr3_aa: CASSLSGQGKNIQYF

d_call: NA
j_call: TRBJ1-1
v_call: TRBV10-3
clone_size: NA
cdr3_nt: TGTGCCACCCAGGGGAGCCAGAACACTGAAGCTTTCTTT
cdr3_aa: CATQGSQNTEAFF

d_call: NA
j_call: TRBJ1-1
v_call: TRBV27
clone_size: few
cdr3_nt: TGTGCCAGCGGATCTCTGAACACTGAAGCTTTCTTT
cdr3_aa: CASGSLNTEAFF

d_call: TRBD1
j_call: TRBJ2-5
v_call: TRBV12-3/TRBV12-4
clone_size: few
cdr3_nt: TGTGCCAGCATCAAGGACAGGGAGACCCAGTACTTC
cdr3_aa: CASIKDRETQYF

d_call: NA
j_call: TRBJ2-5
v_call: TRBV5-1
clone_size: NA
cdr3_nt: TGCGCCAGCAGCACCGACTACAGGGAAGACTACAATGAGCAGTACTTC
cdr3_aa: CASSTDYREDYNEQYF

d_call: NA
j_call: TRBJ1-2
v_call: TRBV14
clone_size: NA
cdr3_nt: TGTGCCAGCAGCCAAGGTCGGGACGGCTACACCTTC
cdr3_aa: CASSQGRDGYTF

d_call: NA
j_call: TRBJ2-2
v_call: TRBV20-1
clone_size: few
cdr3_nt: TGCAGTGCTAGTTGGGGCCCAAGAACCTCGAACACCGGGGAGCTGTTTTTT
cdr3_aa: CSASWGPRTSNTGELFF

d_call: TRBD1
j_call: TRBJ2-7
v_call: TRBV4-2
clone_size: NA
cdr3_nt: TGTGCCAGCAGCCAAGCGGAGAGGGACAGGGAGGACGAGCAGTACTTC
cdr3_aa: CASSQAERDREDEQYF

d_call: NA
j_call: TRBJ2-5
v_call: TRBV9
clone_size: NA
cdr3_nt: TGTGCCAGCAGCGCCGCCGGGAATTTCCAAGAGACCCAGTACTTC
cdr3_aa: CASSAAGNFQETQYF

d_call: TRBD1
j_call: TRBJ1-2
v_call: TRBV10-3
clone_size: few
cdr3_nt: TGTGCCATCAGTGAGTCAGGGACAGGGTATGGCTACACCTTC
cdr3_aa: CAISESGTGYGYTF

d_call: NA
j_call: TRBJ1-1
v_call: TRBV6-6
clone_size: NA
cdr3_nt: TGTGCCAGCAGTTCCCACAGGTCGGACACTGAAGCTTTCTTT
cdr3_aa: CASSSHRSDTEAFF

d_call: NA
j_call: TRBJ2-7
v_call: TRBV28
clone_size: once
cdr3_nt: TGTGCCAGCAGCTTGGGACACTACGAGCAGTACTTC
cdr3_aa: CASSLGHYEQYF

d_call: TRBD1
j_call: TRBJ2-1
v_call: TRBV6-6
clone_size: few
cdr3_nt: TGTGCCAGCAGTTACGAGGGGGCCCCCTACAATGAGCAGTTCTTC
cdr3_aa: CASSYEGAPYNEQFF

d_call: NA
j_call: TRBJ2-3
v_call: TRBV3-1
clone_size: few
cdr3_nt: TGTGCCAGCAGCACTACGGACGGCACAGATACGCAGTATTTT
cdr3_aa: CASSTTDGTDTQYF

d_call: NA
j_call: TRBJ2-3
v_call: TRBV4-3
clone_size: NA
cdr3_nt: TGCGCCAGCAGCCAAGAATTTAGCGTGAGCACAGATACGCAGTATTTT
cdr3_aa: CASSQEFSVSTDTQYF

d_call: NA
j_call: TRBJ2-7
v_call: TRBV4-3
clone_size: NA
cdr3_nt: TGCGCCAGCAGCCAAGTGATGACGGGATCCTACGAGCAGTACTTC
cdr3_aa: CASSQVMTGSYEQYF

d_call: NA
j_call: TRBJ1-2
v_call: TRBV7-9
clone_size: NA
cdr3_nt: TGTGCCAGCAGCTTAGGACGGGATAGCGACGGCTACACCTTC
cdr3_aa: CASSLGRDSDGYTF

d_call: NA
j_call: TRBJ1-2
v_call: TRBV6-5
clone_size: many
cdr3_nt: TGTGCCAGCAGTTTGGCCAGGGTGGGTGGCTACACCTTC
cdr3_aa: CASSLARVGGYTF

d_call: NA
j_call: TRBJ1-1
v_call: TRBV20-1
clone_size: few
cdr3_nt: TGCAGTGCAAGAGGTGAGCACGACACTGAAGCTTTCTTT
cdr3_aa: CSARGEHDTEAFF

d_call: TRBD1
j_call: TRBJ2-3
v_call: TRBV12-3/TRBV12-4
clone_size: NA
cdr3_nt: TGTGCCAGCAGTTCCCCCGGGACAGCCACAGATACGCAGTATTTT
cdr3_aa: CASSSPGTATDTQYF

d_call: NA
j_call: TRBJ1-5
v_call: TRBV20-1
clone_size: NA
cdr3_nt: TGCAGTGCTATTAGCCTCGGTTTATTATTGAGCAATCAGCCCCAGCATTTT
cdr3_aa: CSAISLGLLLSNQPQHF

d_call: NA
j_call: TRBJ1-4
v_call: TRBV12-3/TRBV12-4
clone_size: NA
cdr3_nt: TGTGCCAGCAGTTCCGATGGGGGGGAAAAACTGTTTTTT
cdr3_aa: CASSSDGGEKLFF

d_call: NA
j_call: TRBJ2-7
v_call: TRBV6-5
clone_size: NA
cdr3_nt: TGTGCCAGCAGTTACGCGACTTGGGATTTTGGCGAGCAGTACTTC
cdr3_aa: CASSYATWDFGEQYF

d_call: NA
j_call: TRBJ2-1
v_call: TRBV20-1
clone_size: few
cdr3_nt: TGCAGTGCTTATGGCGGGGACGAGTCCTACGAGCAGTTCTTC
cdr3_aa: CSAYGGDESYEQFF

d_call: TRBD1
j_call: TRBJ1-5
v_call: TRBV6-2/TRBV6-3
clone_size: few
cdr3_nt: TGTGCCAGCAGTCCCACAGGGGGTGAGAATCAGCCCCAGCATTTT
cdr3_aa: CASSPTGGENQPQHF

d_call: NA
j_call: TRBJ1-6
v_call: TRBV6-2/TRBV6-3
clone_size: once
cdr3_nt: TGTGCCGGCAGTCACTCCTCGGGGCGGTCACCCCTCCACTTT
cdr3_aa: CAGSHSSGRSPLHF

d_call: NA
j_call: TRBJ1-1
v_call: TRBV7-9
clone_size: few
cdr3_nt: TGTGCCAGCAGCTTAGGCTCCGGGACGGAGAACACTGAAGCTTTCTTT
cdr3_aa: CASSLGSGTENTEAFF

d_call: TRBD1
j_call: TRBJ1-1
v_call: TRBV5-1
clone_size: NA
cdr3_nt: TGCGCCAGCAGCTCAACAGGGGGTGCTGAAGCTTTCTTT
cdr3_aa: CASSSTGGAEAFF

d_call: NA
j_call: TRBJ1-1
v_call: TRBV5-6
clone_size: few
cdr3_nt: TGTGCCAGCAGCATTAGGCAGGGGTTGAACACTGAAGCTTTCTTT
cdr3_aa: CASSIRQGLNTEAFF

d_call: TRBD1
j_call: TRBJ2-7
v_call: TRBV5-5
clone_size: NA
cdr3_nt: TGTGCCAGCACCTGGACGCCGGGACAGACCTACGAGCAGTACTTC
cdr3_aa: CASTWTPGQTYEQYF

d_call: NA
j_call: TRBJ2-7
v_call: TRBV20-1
clone_size: few
cdr3_nt: TGCAGTGCTAGCGGGGGCCTCATCTACGAGCAGTACTTC
cdr3_aa: CSASGGLIYEQYF

d_call: TRBD2
j_call: TRBJ2-7
v_call: TRBV10-3
clone_size: NA
cdr3_nt: TGTGCCATCAGTCCGGGACTAGCGGGGGGTAACTACAATGAGCAGTACTTC
cdr3_aa: CAISPGLAGGNYNEQYF

d_call: TRBD1
j_call: TRBJ1-5
v_call: TRBV7-2
clone_size: NA
cdr3_nt: TGTGCCAGCAGCTTAGAGGTTAGGACAGGGGTGAGTCGGCCCCAGCATTTT
cdr3_aa: CASSLEVRTGVSRPQHF

d_call: NA
j_call: TRBJ1-5
v_call: TRBV4-1
clone_size: NA
cdr3_nt: TGCGCCAGCAGCCAAGTCGTCGTGCCCCAGCCCCAGCATTTT
cdr3_aa: CASSQVVVPQPQHF

d_call: TRBD1
j_call: TRBJ1-1
v_call: TRBV6-5
clone_size: once
cdr3_nt: TGTGCCAGCAGTTACTCCCTCGGGACAGGGAAGACTGAAGCTTTCTTT
cdr3_aa: CASSYSLGTGKTEAFF

d_call: NA
j_call: TRBJ1-1
v_call: TRBV29-1
clone_size: NA
cdr3_nt: TGCAGCGTGGATAGAGGCTCTGAAGCTTTCTTT
cdr3_aa: CSVDRGSEAFF

d_call: TRBD2
j_call: TRBJ2-3
v_call: TRBV20-1
clone_size: few
cdr3_nt: TGCAGTGCTAGAGAGGCGGGGGGGAGTTTGGATACGCAGTATTTT
cdr3_aa: CSAREAGGSLDTQYF

d_call: TRBD1
j_call: TRBJ1-3
v_call: TRBV5-1
clone_size: NA
cdr3_nt: TGCGCCAGCAGCTTTGGACAGGGGAGTGGAAACACCATATATTTT
cdr3_aa: CASSFGQGSGNTIYF

d_call: NA
j_call: TRBJ2-7
v_call: TRBV12-3/TRBV12-4
clone_size: NA
cdr3_nt: TGTGCCAGCAGTTTAAGGCAGGGGAACCACGAGCAGTACTTC
cdr3_aa: CASSLRQGNHEQYF

d_call: NA
j_call: TRBJ2-1
v_call: TRBV18
clone_size: NA
cdr3_nt: TGTGCCAGCTCACGAAATACACAGGTCAGAAGTATGGGTGAGCAGTTCTTC
cdr3_aa: CASSRNTQVRSMGEQFF

d_call: TRBD1
j_call: TRBJ2-7
v_call: TRBV20-1
clone_size: NA
cdr3_nt: TGCAGTGCTAACCCGGGACAGGGGGACCCGGATGAGCAGTACTTC
cdr3_aa: CSANPGQGDPDEQYF

d_call: NA
j_call: TRBJ2-5
v_call: TRBV28
clone_size: NA
cdr3_nt: TGTGCCAGCATCGGAGGGTATTTGGAGACCCAGTACTTC
cdr3_aa: CASIGGYLETQYF

d_call: NA
j_call: TRBJ2-5
v_call: TRBV4-2
clone_size: NA
cdr3_nt: TGTGCCAGCAGCCAAGAAGATGACGGGGGACGCAATGAGCAGTACTTC
cdr3_aa: CASSQEDDGGRNEQYF